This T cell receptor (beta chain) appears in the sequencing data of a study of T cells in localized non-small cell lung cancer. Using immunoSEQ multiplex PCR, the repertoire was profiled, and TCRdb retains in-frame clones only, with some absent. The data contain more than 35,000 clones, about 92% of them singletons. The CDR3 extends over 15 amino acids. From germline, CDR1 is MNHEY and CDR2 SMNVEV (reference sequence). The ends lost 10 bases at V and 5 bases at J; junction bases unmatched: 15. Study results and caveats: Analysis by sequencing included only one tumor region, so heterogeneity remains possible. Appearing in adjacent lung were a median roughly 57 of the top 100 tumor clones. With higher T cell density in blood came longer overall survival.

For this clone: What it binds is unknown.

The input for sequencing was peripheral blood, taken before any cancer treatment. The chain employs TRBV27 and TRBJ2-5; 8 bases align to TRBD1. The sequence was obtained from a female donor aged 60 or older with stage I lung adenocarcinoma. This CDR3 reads CATQISQGAWETQYF. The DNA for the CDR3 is TGTGCCACCCAAATTTCCCAGGGGGCGTGGGAGACCCAGTACTTC.